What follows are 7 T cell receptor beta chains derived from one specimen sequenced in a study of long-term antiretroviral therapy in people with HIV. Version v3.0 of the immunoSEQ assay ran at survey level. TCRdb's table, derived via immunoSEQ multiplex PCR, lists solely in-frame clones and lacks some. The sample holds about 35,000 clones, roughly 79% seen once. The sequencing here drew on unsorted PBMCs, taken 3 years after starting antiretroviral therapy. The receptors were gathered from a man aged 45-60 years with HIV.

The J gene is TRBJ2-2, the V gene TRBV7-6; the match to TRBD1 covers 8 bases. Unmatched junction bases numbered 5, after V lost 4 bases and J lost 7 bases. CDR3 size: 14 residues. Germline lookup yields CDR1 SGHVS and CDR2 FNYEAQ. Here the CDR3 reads CASSSRGRGGELFF. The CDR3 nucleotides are TGTGCCAGCAGCTCCAGGGGGCGCGGCGGGGAGCTGTTTTTT.

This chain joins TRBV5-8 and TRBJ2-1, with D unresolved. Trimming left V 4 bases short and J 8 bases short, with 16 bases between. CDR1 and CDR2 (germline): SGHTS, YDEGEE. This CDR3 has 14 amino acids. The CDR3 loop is CASSPSASSDEQFF. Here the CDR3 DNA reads TGTGCCAGCAGCCCCTCCGCGTCAAGCGATGAGCAGTTCTTC.

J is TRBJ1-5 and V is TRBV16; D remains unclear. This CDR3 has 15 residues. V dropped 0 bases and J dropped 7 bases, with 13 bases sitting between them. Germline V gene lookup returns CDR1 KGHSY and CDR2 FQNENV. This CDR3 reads CASSQSPTIRQPQHF. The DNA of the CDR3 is TGTGCCAGCAGCCAATCTCCAACCATTCGACAGCCCCAGCATTTT.

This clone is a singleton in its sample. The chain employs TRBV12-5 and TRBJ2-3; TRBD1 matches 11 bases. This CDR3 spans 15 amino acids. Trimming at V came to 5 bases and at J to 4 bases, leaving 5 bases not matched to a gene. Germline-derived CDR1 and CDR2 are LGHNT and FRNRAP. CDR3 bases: TGTGCTAGTGGTCCGGGGACAGGGGGGCCAGATACGCAGTATTTT. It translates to CASGPGTGGPDTQYF.

The CDR3: CASSNRQQSTNEKLFF. As DNA, the CDR3 is TGTGCCAGCAGCAATCGACAGCAGTCAACTAATGAAAAACTGTTTTTT. The rearrangement uses TRBV7-9 and TRBJ1-4; the D gene is possibly TRBD1 (5 bases). The CDR3 runs 16 residues. Germline loops: CDR1 SEHNR, CDR2 FQNEAQ (reference sequence). V was trimmed by 5 bases and J by 0 bases, leaving 13 bases between them.

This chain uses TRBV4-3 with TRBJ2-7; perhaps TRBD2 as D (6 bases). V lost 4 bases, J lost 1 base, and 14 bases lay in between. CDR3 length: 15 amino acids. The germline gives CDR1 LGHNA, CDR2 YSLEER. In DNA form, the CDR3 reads TGCGCCAGCAGCCCCTCGCGGAGGGATTCCTACGAGCAGTACTTC. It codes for CASSPSRRDSYEQYF.

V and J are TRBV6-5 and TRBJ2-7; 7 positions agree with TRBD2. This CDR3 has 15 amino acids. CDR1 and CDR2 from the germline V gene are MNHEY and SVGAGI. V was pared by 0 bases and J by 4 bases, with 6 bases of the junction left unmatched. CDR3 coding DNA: TGTGCCAGCAGTTACTCGGGCGGGAGAGTATACGAGCAGTACTTC. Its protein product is CASSYSGGRVYEQYF.